This passage covers 30 T cell receptor beta chains from one sample sequenced in a study of blood T cell repertoires in COVID-19. Assay: immunoSEQ multiplex PCR; the TCRdb copy retains only in-frame clones and omits some. The sample has roughly 140,000 clones; roughly four fifths are singletons. Sequenced input: PBMCs or T cells enriched from blood (not recorded which). These receptors were obtained from a man aged 50 to 60 who had recovered from COVID-19.

The V call is TRBV7-4, the J call TRBJ1-5; the D gene is possibly TRBD1 (6 bases). CDR3 length: 16 amino acids. V was pared by 3 bases and J by 0 bases, with 12 bases between. Germline lookup yields CDR1 SGHVT and CDR2 SQSDAQ. In DNA, the CDR3 is TGTGCCAGCAGCTTTCCCGGACAGTATAGCAATCAGCCCCAGCATTTT. Translating gives CASSFPGQYSNQPQHF.

The V call is TRBV5-6, the J call TRBJ2-1; 13 bases align to TRBD2. Germline lookup yields CDR1 SGHDT and CDR2 YYEEEE. The ends lost 5 bases at V and 5 bases at J; junction bases unmatched: 4. The CDR3 covers 15 residues. The CDR3 region is CASRGLAGVDNEQFF. The CDR3 DNA is TGTGCCAGCAGAGGACTAGCGGGGGTCGACAATGAGCAGTTCTTC.

The gene calls are TRBV5-1 and TRBJ1-1; 7 bases map to TRBD1. J lost 3 bases, V lost 4 bases, and 6 bases had no gene match. CDR1 and CDR2 from the germline V gene are SGHRS and YFSETQ. CDR3 size: 14 residues. The CDR3 nucleotides are TGCGCCAGCAGCCTGGGACAGACTTACACTGAAGCTTTCTTT. Protein product: CASSLGQTYTEAFF.

This sequence joins TRBV3-1 (or the pseudogene TRBV3-2) and TRBJ1-1, with D unclear. The CDR3 is 15 amino acids. V lost 2 bases, J lost 0 bases, and 10 bases lay in between. Germline loops: CDR1 LGHDT, CDR2 YNNKEL (reference sequence). The CDR3 nucleotides are TGTGCCAGCAGCCAAAATAGTCCCATGAACACTGAAGCTTTCTTT. Translating it yields CASSQNSPMNTEAFF.

The V gene is TRBV19, the J gene TRBJ1-1, with D uncertain. V was trimmed by 5 bases and J by 0 bases, leaving 4 bases between them. The CDR3 extends over 12 amino acids. Germline CDR1 reads LNHDA; CDR2 reads SQIVND (reference sequence). CDR3 in amino acids: CASSPLNTEAFF. The CDR3 nucleotides read TGTGCCAGTAGTCCCTTGAACACTGAAGCTTTCTTT. Complete variable domain (other parts from reference TRBV19 and TRBJ1-1): DGGITQSPKYLFRKEGQNVTLSCEQNLNHDAMYWYRQDPGQGLRLIYYSQIVNDFQKGDIAEGYSVSREKKESFPLTVTSAQKNPTAFYLCASSPLNTEAFFGQGTRLTVV.

This chain uses TRBV19 with TRBJ1-5, with TRBD1 matching over 10 bases. CDR1 LNHDA and CDR2 SQIVND come from the germline V gene (reference sequence). With V trimmed by 9 bases and J by 2 bases, 10 bases remained unmatched. The length of the CDR3 is 16 residues. The CDR3 here is CASQDRGKSGNQPQHF. In nucleotides, the CDR3 is TGTGCCAGCCAGGACAGGGGGAAGAGTGGCAATCAGCCCCAGCATTTT.

This chain uses TRBV5-1 with TRBJ2-7, with 7 nucleotides matching TRBD1. Losses at the gene ends were 4 bases for V and 4 bases for J; bases not matched to a gene: 5. CDR1 SGHRS and CDR2 YFSETQ come from the germline V gene. The CDR3 contains 13 residues. The CDR3 reads CASSMGQSYEQYF. The CDR3 nucleotides are TGCGCCAGCAGCATGGGACAGTCATACGAGCAGTACTTC.

This clone was picked up one time. Here the CDR3 reads CASSIQRGSTDTQYF. The DNA of the CDR3 is TGTGCCAGTAGTATTCAGCGGGGGAGCACAGATACGCAGTATTTT. The gene calls are TRBV19 and TRBJ2-3, with 8 bases lining up with TRBD2. The germline gives CDR1 LNHDA, CDR2 SQIVND (reference sequence). The CDR3 consists of 15 residues. The ends lost 3 bases at V and 0 bases at J; junction bases unmatched: 2.

The table lists this clone with many counts. V is TRBV19 and J is TRBJ2-1; D might be TRBD2 (7 bases). Germline V CDR1 and CDR2: LNHDA, SQIVND (reference sequence). V lost 5 bases and J lost 2, with 10 bases in between. The CDR3 loop spans 14 amino acids. The CDR3 region is CASSLGGPYNEQFF. The CDR3 DNA reads TGTGCCAGTAGTTTGGGGGGGCCCTACAATGAGCAGTTCTTC. Full variable domain (outside the CDR3, taken from reference TRBV19 and TRBJ2-1): DGGITQSPKYLFRKEGQNVTLSCEQNLNHDAMYWYRQDPGQGLRLIYYSQIVNDFQKGDIAEGYSVSREKKESFPLTVTSAQKNPTAFYLCASSLGGPYNEQFFGPGTRLTVL.

The chain uses TRBV6-5 and TRBJ2-3; 7 bases align to TRBD1. Germline V gives CDR1 MNHEY, CDR2 SVGAGI. The J segment lost 4 bases and the V segment lost 5 bases, leaving 9 bases of the junction unmatched. The CDR3 consists of 15 residues. CDR3 coding DNA: TGTGCCAGCAGTCCGGACAGGAGAAGGGCAGATACGCAGTATTTT. It is translated as CASSPDRRRADTQYF.

V gene TRBV5-1 combines with J gene TRBJ2-5; 12 bases agree with TRBD2. This CDR3 region has 14 residues. Germline CDR1 reads SGHRS; CDR2 reads YFSETQ. The V segment lost 3 bases and the J segment 5 bases; nucleotides outside the gene matches: 2. The CDR3 loop reads CASSSTSGGETQYF. The CDR3 bases are TGCGCCAGCAGCTCGACTAGCGGGGGTGAGACCCAGTACTTC.

The chain combines TRBV11-2 with TRBJ1-1; TRBD1 is a possible D gene (5 bases). Germline V gives CDR1 SGHAT, CDR2 FQNNGV. This CDR3 spans 15 amino acids. The V gene lost 5 bases and the J gene lost 0 bases, with 13 bases spanning the gap. In nucleotides, the CDR3 is TGTGCCAGCAGCCCGTCGAGACAGTTGAACACTGAAGCTTTCTTT. Translated, it gives CASSPSRQLNTEAFF.

This CDR3 is CASSFLVGGQSQHF. DNA for the CDR3: TGTGCCAGCAGCTTCCTCGTAGGAGGACAGTCCCAGCATTTT. The chain is built from TRBV7-8 and TRBJ1-5; possibly TRBD1 for D (6 bases). The CDR3 is made up of 14 amino acids. The germline gives CDR1 SGHVS, CDR2 FQNEAQ. The V gene lost 3 bases and the J gene lost 11 bases, with 17 bases spanning the gap. The full variable domain, rest sourced from reference TRBV7-8 and TRBJ1-5, is GAGVSQSPRYKVAKRGQDVALRCDPISGHVSLFWYQQALGQGPEFLTYFQNEAQLDKSGLPSDRFFAERPEGSVSTLKIQRTQQEDSAVYLCASSFLVGGQSQHFGDGTRLSIL.

The chain has TRBV5-4 and TRBJ1-3; D gene ambiguous. The germline V gene encodes CDR1 SGHNT and CDR2 YYREEE (reference sequence). CDR3 size: 16 residues. With 2 bases removed from V and 0 bases from J, the gap between germline ends came to 12 bases. The CDR3 DNA sequence: TGTGCCAGCAGCTTTGAGAACAGCCTCTCTGGAAACACCATATATTTT. Amino acid sequence: CASSFENSLSGNTIYF.

The J gene is TRBJ1-4, the V gene TRBV30; 8 positions agree with TRBD1. From germline, CDR1 is GTSNPN and CDR2 SVGIG (reference sequence). V shed 5 bases, J shed 6 bases, and the junction held 5 bases outside the gene matches. The CDR3 contains 13 residues. The CDR3 sequence: CAWAGGFDEKLFF. For the CDR3, the DNA is TGTGCCTGGGCAGGGGGCTTTGATGAAAAACTGTTTTTT. Drawing the rest from reference TRBV30 and TRBJ1-4, the complete variable domain is SQTIHQWPATLVQPVGSPLSLECTVEGTSNPNLYWYRQAAGRGLQLLFYSVGIGQISSEVPQNLSASRPQDRQFILSSKKLLLSDSGFYLCAWAGGFDEKLFFGSGTQLSVL.

The gene calls are TRBV29-1 and TRBJ1-2, with D possibly being TRBD1 (6 bases). Germline V gene sequence: CDR1 SQVTM, CDR2 ANQGSEA. This CDR3 has 12 amino acids. V was pared by 6 bases and J by 4 bases, with 12 bases between. In DNA, the CDR3 is TGCAGCGTGGGGGGGCAGTCCTATGGCTACACCTTC. Translating it yields CSVGGQSYGYTF.

This clone occurred once. The genes are TRBV11-2 and TRBJ2-3; 7 bases match TRBD1. V was clipped by 5 bases and J by 2 bases; unmatched bases: 4. Germline V gene sequence: CDR1 SGHAT, CDR2 FQNNGV. CDR3 length equals 14 residues. Written as DNA, the CDR3 is TGTGCCAGCAGCCCCCAGGGGGTCACAGATACGCAGTATTTT. Protein product: CASSPQGVTDTQYF.

The chain combines TRBV27 with TRBJ2-1, with 8 bases aligning to TRBD2. The V segment lost 0 bases and the J segment 5 bases; nucleotides outside the gene matches: 6. Germline-derived CDR1 and CDR2 are MNHEY and SMNVEV (reference sequence). The CDR3 is 16 amino acids. The CDR3: CASSLSSRGAHNEQFF. CDR3 bases: TGTGCCAGCAGTTTATCGTCGCGGGGGGCCCACAATGAGCAGTTCTTC.

The genes are TRBV7-2 and TRBJ2-3; D is uncertain. The CDR3 is made up of 15 amino acids. V was shortened by 1 base and J by 6 bases, with 14 bases between the two germline ends. Germline V gene data show CDR1 as SGHTA and CDR2 as FQGNSA. CDR3 sequence: CASSLVLVSRDTQYF. Here the CDR3 DNA reads TGTGCCAGCAGCTTAGTACTCGTAAGCCGCGATACGCAGTATTTT.

This rearrangement joins TRBV6-5 to TRBJ2-1; possibly TRBD2 for D (6 bases). The CDR3 totals 15 residues. The V and J ends lost 6 bases and 8 bases respectively, with 20 bases between them. Germline loops: CDR1 MNHEY, CDR2 SVGAGI. Written as DNA, the CDR3 is TGTGCCAGCAGGACCCAAACGGGGGTTGTTGATGAGCAGTTCTTC. Protein: CASRTQTGVVDEQFF.

The chain recombines TRBV3-1 (or the pseudogene TRBV3-2) with TRBJ1-1, with D tentatively TRBD1 (6 bases). The CDR3 consists of 15 residues. Germline values: CDR1 LGHDT, CDR2 YNNKEL (reference sequence). V shed 4 bases and J shed 0 bases, with 12 bases lying between them. The CDR3 nucleotides are TGTGCCAGCAGCCTATCGGACAGACTGAACACTGAAGCTTTCTTT. It specifies CASSLSDRLNTEAFF.

The chain combines TRBV12-3 or TRBV12-4 with TRBJ1-2, with 9 bases identical to TRBD1. V dropped 6 bases and J dropped 7; count of bases not matched to a gene: 6. The CDR3 has 13 residues. The CDR3 sequence: CASRETGGSGYTF. The DNA of the CDR3 is TGTGCCAGCAGAGAGACAGGGGGAAGTGGCTACACCTTC.

The chain carries TRBV19 and TRBJ1-5, with 12 positions matching TRBD1. The ends lost 2 bases at V and 4 bases at J; junction bases unmatched: 6. Germline-derived CDR1 and CDR2 are LNHDA and SQIVND (reference sequence). This CDR3 region has 17 residues. CDR3 sequence reads: CASSISPGQGANQPQHF. CDR3 bases: TGTGCCAGTAGTATATCGCCGGGACAGGGGGCGAATCAGCCCCAGCATTTT.

This rearrangement joins TRBV7-2 to TRBJ2-3; TRBD2 aligns across 13 bases. Germline CDR1 reads SGHTA; CDR2 reads FQGNSA. J was trimmed by 4 bases and V by 4 bases; bases with no gene match: 8. This CDR3 is 17 amino acids long. CDR3 in DNA: TGTGCCAGCAGCTCCCGAACTAGCGGGGGGGAGTCAGATACGCAGTATTTT. Protein: CASSSRTSGGESDTQYF.

The V gene is TRBV4-2, the J gene TRBJ2-2; 10 positions agree with TRBD2. This CDR3 has 17 amino acids. V was clipped by 1 base and J by 3 bases; unmatched bases: 5. Per the germline V gene, CDR1 is LGHNA and CDR2 is YNFKEQ. CDR3 loop: CASSQVLAGDHTGELFF. CDR3 in DNA: TGTGCCAGCAGCCAAGTCCTAGCGGGGGATCACACCGGGGAGCTGTTTTTT.

The chain uses TRBV5-1 and TRBJ1-2, with TRBD1 identical over 9 bases. V shed 4 bases, J shed 5 bases, and the junction held 6 bases outside the gene matches. Germline loops: CDR1 SGHRS, CDR2 YFSETQ. The CDR3 extends over 14 amino acids. CDR3 sequence reads: CASSVRTGEYGYTF. CDR3 sequence (DNA): TGCGCCAGCAGCGTCAGGACAGGGGAGTATGGCTACACCTTC.

The chain employs TRBV5-1 and TRBJ2-3, with 7 nucleotides matching TRBD2. The CDR3 loop spans 15 amino acids. With V trimmed by 3 bases and J by 0 bases, 4 bases remained unmatched. Germline loops: CDR1 SGHRS, CDR2 YFSETQ. CDR3 residues: CASSSLALSTDTQYF. DNA of the CDR3: TGCGCCAGCAGCTCACTAGCGCTTAGCACAGATACGCAGTATTTT.

This chain links TRBV15 with TRBJ1-5, with TRBD1 identical over 10 bases. This CDR3 has 16 amino acids. Germline CDR1 reads LNHNV; CDR2 reads YYDKDF (reference sequence). The ends lost 3 bases at V and 7 bases at J; junction bases unmatched: 9. The CDR3: CATSRNRDRGGQPQHF. The CDR3 DNA sequence: TGTGCCACCAGCAGGAACCGGGACAGGGGTGGGCAGCCCCAGCATTTT.

The rearrangement uses TRBV7-9 and TRBJ2-7; 7 bases align to TRBD1. The junction had 9 bases not matched to a gene; V was cut back by 2 bases and J by 2 bases. CDR3 length: 16 amino acids. Germline lookup yields CDR1 SEHNR and CDR2 FQNEAQ (reference sequence). The DNA of the CDR3 is TGTGCCAGCAGCTTACCTCGGACAGGTGGCACCTACGAGCAGTACTTC. This translates into CASSLPRTGGTYEQYF.

This clone was picked up a small number of times. The V call is TRBV7-3, the J call TRBJ2-6; no definite D call. CDR1 is SGHTA, CDR2 FQGTGA, per germline. The CDR3 runs to 15 residues. With 5 bases removed from V and 10 bases from J, the gap between germline ends came to 18 bases. Here the CDR3 reads CASSPRALGSNVLTF. As DNA, the CDR3 is TGTGCCAGCAGCCCGCGAGCTTTGGGCAGTAACGTCCTGACTTTC.